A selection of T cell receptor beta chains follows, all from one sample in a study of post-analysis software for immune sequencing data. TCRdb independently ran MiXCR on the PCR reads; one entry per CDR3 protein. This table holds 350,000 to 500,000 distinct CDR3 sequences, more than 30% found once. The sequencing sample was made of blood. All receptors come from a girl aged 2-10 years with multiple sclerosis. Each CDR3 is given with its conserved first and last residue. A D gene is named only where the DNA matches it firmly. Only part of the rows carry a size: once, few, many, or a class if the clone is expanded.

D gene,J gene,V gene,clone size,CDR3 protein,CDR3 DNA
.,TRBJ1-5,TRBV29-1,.,CSVAGGQSNQPQHF,TGCAGCGTAGCCGGCGGCCAGAGCAATCAGCCCCAGCATTTT
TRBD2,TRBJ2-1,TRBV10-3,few,CAISESEIAGSYNEQFF,TGTGCCATCAGTGAGTCAGAGATAGCGGGTTCCTACAATGAGCAGTTCTTC
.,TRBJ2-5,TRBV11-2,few,CASGASTVGEQYF,TGTGCCAGCGGAGCAAGTACGGTGGGAGAGCAGTACTTC
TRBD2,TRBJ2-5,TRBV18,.,CASSPASGRGLETQYF,TGTGCCAGCTCACCGGCTAGCGGGAGGGGTTTGGAGACCCAGTACTTC
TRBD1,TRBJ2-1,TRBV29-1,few,CSGRTGDNEQFF,TGCAGCGGAAGGACAGGGGACAATGAGCAGTTCTTC
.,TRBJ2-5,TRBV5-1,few,CASSNEGETQYF,TGCGCCAGCAGCAACGAAGGGGAGACCCAGTACTTC
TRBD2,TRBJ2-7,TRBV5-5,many,CASTIASGRTYEQYF,TGTGCCAGCACGATTGCTAGCGGGCGAACCTACGAGCAGTACTTC
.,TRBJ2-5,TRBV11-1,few,CASSLATGLQETQYF,TGTGCCAGCAGCTTAGCAACAGGGCTTCAAGAGACCCAGTACTTC
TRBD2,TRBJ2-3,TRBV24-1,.,CATSDPGGVRTDTQYF,TGTGCCACCAGTGATCCGGGGGGGGTTCGGACAGATACGCAGTATTTT
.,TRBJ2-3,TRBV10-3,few,CAISSQGGTDTQYF,TGTGCCATCAGTTCCCAGGGCGGCACAGATACGCAGTATTTT
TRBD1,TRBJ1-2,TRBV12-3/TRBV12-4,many,CASSSSDRVEGYTF,TGTGCCAGCAGTTCCTCGGACAGGGTGGAAGGCTACACCTTC
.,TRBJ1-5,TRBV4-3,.,CASSQEIAQTNQPQHF,TGCGCCAGCAGCCAAGAGATCGCACAAACCAATCAGCCCCAGCATTTT
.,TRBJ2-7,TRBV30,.,CAGGRRENYEQYF,TGTGCCGGAGGGCGAAGGGAGAACTACGAGCAGTACTTC
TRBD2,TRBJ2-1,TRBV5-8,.,CASSLYRATGLASNEQFF,TGTGCCAGCAGCTTGTATAGGGCAACGGGACTAGCGAGTAATGAGCAGTTCTTC
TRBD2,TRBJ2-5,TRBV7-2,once,CASSSFSSGGEETQYF,TGTGCCAGCAGCTCCTTCTCAAGCGGGGGGGAGGAGACCCAGTACTTC
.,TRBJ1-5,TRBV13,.,CASSHRAGGDQPQHF,TGTGCCAGCAGCCACAGGGCTGGGGGAGATCAGCCCCAGCATTTT
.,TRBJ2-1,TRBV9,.,CASSVSVGSEQFF,TGTGCCAGCAGCGTTTCGGTCGGGAGTGAGCAGTTCTTC
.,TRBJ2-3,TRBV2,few,CASVLRRGSTDTQYF,TGTGCCAGCGTCCTCCGGAGGGGGAGCACAGATACGCAGTATTTT
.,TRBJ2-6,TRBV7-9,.,CASSSLGGLGANVLTF,TGTGCCAGCAGCTCATTAGGGGGGCTCGGGGCCAACGTCCTGACTTTC
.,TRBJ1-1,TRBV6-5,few,CASSQDSEAFF,TGTGCCAGCAGTCAGGACAGTGAAGCTTTCTTT